This T cell receptor beta chain stems from a study of T cell responses to AZD1222 COVID-19 vaccine (dated by TCRdb to the early 2020s). In terms of the full investigation: AZD1222 recipients given second doses at about 4 weeks or at about 12 weeks were pooled, since spike-specific TCR depth and breadth were not found to differ between the two schedules. TCR sequencing covered 230 or so trial participants: 200 to 220 given two doses of AZD1222 and 26 given two doses of MenACWY control vaccine. Trial participants were enrolled by age into subgroups of 18-55, 56-69 and 70-plus years, and 148, 28 and 57 TCR-sequenced participants, respectively, were included in these subgroups.

As for this clone: Its antigen is not yet known. No base quality information exists; no much larger clone differs at one position. Other nucleotide sequences in the sample specify the same CDR3.

The CDR3 regions of human TCRbeta chains were analyzed by immunosequencing. In the authors' own workflow: TCRs in the repertoires were compared against a reference library of SARS-CoV-2-specific TCRs that had been generated with the MIRA antigen-specificity platform. Breadth was defined as the fraction of unique TCRs that were SARS-CoV-2-associated. Depth was defined as the fraction of total T cells that were SARS-CoV-2-associated. Using the MIRA data, each spike-specific TCR was mapped to the spike region that the TCR reacts to and placed in a CD4 or CD8 class. Log10-transformed breadth and depth values were compared by one-way ANOVA with Sidak's multiple comparisons tests. Held by TCRdb, this immuneACCESS table contains in-frame sequences only and omits some clones. Under half of the omission traces to an unresolved V gene where checked; the cause of the rest is unknown. V, J and clone size were drawn from that table, and D and trimming were deduced from the DNA. Here the sample has about 200,000 clones; 85% to 95% occur a single time. Approximately 1.5% of the sample belongs to the ten largest clones.

CDR1 and CDR2, per the germline V gene, are MNHEY and SVGAGI. V has 2 bases trimmed and J has 4 bases trimmed; junction bases matching no gene number 0. The CDR3 covers 13 residues, taking in both the cysteine and the phenylalanine. Just CDR3 DNA is preserved here, 39 bases in frame from base 1. General study outcomes and caveats: Participants were mostly white British and included more females than males, and it was suggested by the authors that clonal diversity may have been underestimated. The 56-69-year group was small, and its depth increase did not reach significance, likely because of low power. No day 14 peak-response samples were available, so repertoires were characterized only after the peak T cell response. Conclusions about previously exposed vaccinees are limited, since just five to seven AZD1222 recipients were seropositive for SARS-CoV-2 at baseline. After two AZD1222 doses, both the breadth and the depth of spike-specific TCRs were significantly higher than at day 0 and than in MenACWY recipients. Reportedly, close to half of the unique spike-specific TCRs recognized epitopes lying outside the regions that are mutated in the B.1.351 and B.1.1.7 variants. CD4 TCRs associated with the vaccine covered the entire spike protein, and the dominant responses were in regions 160-218 and 743-854.

This specimen's time point label, interpreted: baseline before first vaccination. Samples from vaccinated people were obtained from the UK trials COV001 and COV002, which included a single-blind randomized controlled phase 2/3 trial of AZD1222 (ChAdOx1 nCoV-19) in healthy adults. Trial participant PBMC samples were collected at day 0 and day 28 after the second dose for TCRbeta chain sequencing. The sequence came from an adult in good health. The sequence links TRBV6-5 to TRBJ2-3; 7 bases in the junction line up with TRBD1. The sequenced sample was peripheral blood, obtained on day 0 of AZD1222 vaccination. The base sequence is TGTGCCAGCAGTTACAGGGGGCCAGATACGCAGTATTTT. It encodes CASSYRGPDTQYF.